The present TCR beta chain was sequenced within a study of blood T cells in healthy people across ages. It was with a sample-barcoded 5' primer and a J-beta primer mix that a second PCR of roughly 7 to 12 cycles was run. TCRdb re-analysed the 5' RACE reads in MiXCR, keeping a single row per CDR3 protein. The sample records roughly 1,700,000 distinct CDR3 sequences, roughly 27% being singletons. General study findings and limits: There were more naive CD4+ cells and higher diversity in long-lived donors than in aged donors.

Individuals who donated were healthy Caucasians from Russia aged roughly 6 to 90. This CDR3 spans 12 amino acids. V was pared by 7 bases and J by 4 bases, with 10 bases between. This clonotype was observed a handful of times. The target antigen is unknown. The clonotype comes from a woman under 40 in good health. The chain combines TRBV12-3 or TRBV12-4 with TRBJ1-2; D remains ambiguous. Specimen: blood. CDR3 coding DNA: TGTGCCAGCAAGAGGCAGGTCTATGGCTACACCTTC. It yields the protein CASKRQVYGYTF.